The present T cell receptor (beta chain) was sequenced within a study of shared clonotypes between healthy human individuals (dated by TCRdb to 2020 to 2022). Regarding the study in general: Three men and a couple of women, aged 18 to 49 years, made up the cohort. Libraries were prepared and TCR repertoires were sequenced by different laboratories using diverse techniques, in order to increase sequencing depth and limit assay-specific biases. Between about 0.85 and 9.5 billion PBMCs per donor were obtained by leukapheresis. The study deeply sequenced blood TCR repertoires of several healthy adults to estimate repertoire size and the extent of clonotype sharing between individuals. Per donor, three plates each were used for CD4 naive and CD4 memory, two for CD8 naive, and one for CD8 memory.

Results the study describes overall, beyond this receptor: Pairwise subsampling indicated that sequencing depth was expected to affect the degree of clonotype sharing among donors. Rarefaction of sorted-subset datasets indicated incomplete sequencing despite the large sequencing depth. Naive subsets generally had larger estimated clonotype richness than memory subsets did. Compared with non-shared clonotypes, the clonotypes found in all four sorted-subset donors had higher generation probabilities. Sampling was restricted to blood, and TCR repertoires in tissues likely differ from the TCR repertoires found in blood. The genetic and exposure-history diversity represented was limited by the small number of donors. When several donors were compared, the shared fraction of clonotypes was roughly 5% for naive CD4, 3.5% to 4% for naive CD8, more than 2% for memory CD4, and under 0.5% for memory CD8.

Donors were healthy HIV-negative adults with no recently reported acute infections or vaccinations. All donors were Caucasian adults living in Nashville, Tennessee, USA. CD4+ T cells were enriched through magnetic negative selection, after which naive cells were positively selected on CD45RA and the remaining negative fraction served as the memory subset. Blood was collected by leukapheresis, and PBMCs were isolated by Ficoll-Histopaque density gradient centrifugation and then cryopreserved in liquid nitrogen vapor phase. Analytical flow cytometry was used to check the purity and quantity of every magnetically sorted T cell population. Each sorted fraction had its genomic DNA isolated and then quantified by UV absorbance on a Nanodrop 2000c. From the cysteine up to the phenylalanine, the CDR3 has a length of 14 residues. Of all the DNA, just the CDR3 is kept, 42 bases in frame from base 1. V drops 8 bases and J drops 0 bases, leaving 12 bases in between. The germline V gene encodes CDR1 SGDLS and CDR2 YYNGEE.

Using the deep immunoSEQ assay, TCR CDR3 regions were amplified from genomic DNA by multiplex PCR. Extracted genomic DNA from each cell subset was spread evenly across all wells of several immunoSEQ 96-well plates, with each plate serving as a replicate. Each replicate PCR for sorted subsets received about 0.2 ug genomic DNA, equal to roughly 29,000 T cell genomes. The purified libraries were quantified using a Qubit 3.0 fluorometer, sized with a Bioanalyzer 2100, and then quantified again using the KAPA Library Quantification kit. A separate single-read 150-cycle Illumina NextSeq 550 flow cell was used to sequence each immunoSEQ 96-well plate. In the original analysis: Because only junctional sequences without quality scores were contained in the immunoSEQ output, filtering matching that applied to full-length reads could not be performed. To assign V/J genes and CDR3, sequences were annotated against IMGT germline references using PyIR, a Python wrapper for IgBLAST v1.9. Any read was removed if the V/J assignment was weak (E-value above 1e-6), the CDR3 was missing, or the read contained stop codons, out-of-frame junctions, or ambiguous translated residues. A V3J clonotype was defined by an identical inferred V gene, J gene, and CDR3 amino acid sequence. Percentage overlap between repertoires was computed as shared unique clonotypes divided by the size of the smaller repertoire. Three approaches were used to assess repertoire richness: RTK rarefaction, the Chao1 estimator, and Recon v2.1 estimates of unobserved clonotypes. OLGA was used to compute generation probabilities for all TCRbeta clonotypes that the gDNA method yielded from a few donors. This immuneACCESS table, as held by TCRdb, lists in-frame sequences with V and J called but not all clones. Of the missing ones, under half trace to an unresolved V gene in checked studies; the others have no known cause. V and J calls and clone size come straight from that table; D and trimming were deduced from the DNA. Recorded for this sample are over a million clones; 70% to 80% of them occurred a single time. The ten largest clones add up to roughly 0.57% of the sample.

Concerning this clone itself: Its antigen is not yet known. Per-base quality was not reported, and no clone a single base away is much larger than it.

This sequence was found in a man between 18 and 29 years old in good health. Some clones in this sample may be carry-over from other donors' samples. The sequenced sample consisted of memory CD4+ T cells from PBMCs. Read against the paper, the sample's cell subset or site label means: CD45RA-negative fraction. The chain couples TRBV9 to TRBJ2-4, with the D gene not confidently named. The CDR3 reads as follows: CASSDGLAKNIQYF. The nucleotide sequence reads as follows: TGTGCCAGTTCCGACGGGTTAGCCAAAAACATTCAGTACTTC. Extended through the reference TRBV9 and TRBJ2-4 proteins, this CDR3 yields the full variable domain: DSGVTQTPKHLITATGQRVTLRCSPRSGDLSVYWYQQSLDQGLQFLIQYYNGEERAKGNILERFSAQQFPDLHSELNLSSLELGDSALYFCASSDGLAKNIQYFGAGTRLSVL.